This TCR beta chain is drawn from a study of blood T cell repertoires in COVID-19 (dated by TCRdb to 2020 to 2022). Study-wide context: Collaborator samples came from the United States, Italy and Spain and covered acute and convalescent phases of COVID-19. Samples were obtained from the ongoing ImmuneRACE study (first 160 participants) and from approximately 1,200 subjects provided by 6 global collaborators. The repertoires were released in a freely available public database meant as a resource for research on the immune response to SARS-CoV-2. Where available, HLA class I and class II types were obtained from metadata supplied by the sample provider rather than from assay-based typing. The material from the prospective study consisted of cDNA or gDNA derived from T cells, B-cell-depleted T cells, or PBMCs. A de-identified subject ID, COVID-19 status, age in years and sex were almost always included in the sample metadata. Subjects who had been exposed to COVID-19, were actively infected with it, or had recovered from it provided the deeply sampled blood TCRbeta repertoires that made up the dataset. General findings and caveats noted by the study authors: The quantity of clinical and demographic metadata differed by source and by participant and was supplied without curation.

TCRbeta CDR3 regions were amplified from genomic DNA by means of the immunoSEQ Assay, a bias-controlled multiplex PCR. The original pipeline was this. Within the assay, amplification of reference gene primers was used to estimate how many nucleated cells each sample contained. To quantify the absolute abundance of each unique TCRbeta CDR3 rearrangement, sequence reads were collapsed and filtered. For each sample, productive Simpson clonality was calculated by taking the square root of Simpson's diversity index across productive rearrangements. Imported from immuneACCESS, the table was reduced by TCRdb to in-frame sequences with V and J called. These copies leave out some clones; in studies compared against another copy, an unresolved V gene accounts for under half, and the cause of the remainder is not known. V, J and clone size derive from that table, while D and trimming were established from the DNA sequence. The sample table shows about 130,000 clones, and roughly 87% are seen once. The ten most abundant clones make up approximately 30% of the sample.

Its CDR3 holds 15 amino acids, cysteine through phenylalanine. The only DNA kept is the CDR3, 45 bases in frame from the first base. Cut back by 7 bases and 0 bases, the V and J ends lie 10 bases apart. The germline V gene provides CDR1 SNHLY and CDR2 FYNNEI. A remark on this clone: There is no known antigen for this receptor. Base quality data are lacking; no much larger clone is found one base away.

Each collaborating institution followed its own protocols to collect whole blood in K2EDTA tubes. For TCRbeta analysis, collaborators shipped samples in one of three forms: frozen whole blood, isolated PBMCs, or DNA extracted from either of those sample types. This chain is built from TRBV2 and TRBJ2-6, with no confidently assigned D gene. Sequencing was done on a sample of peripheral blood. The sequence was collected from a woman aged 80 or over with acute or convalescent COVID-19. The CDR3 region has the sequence CASNSQLSGANVLTF. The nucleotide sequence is TGTGCCAGCAACTCACAGCTCTCTGGGGCCAACGTCCTGACTTTC.